One sample yielded the 32 T cell receptor beta chains listed below, sequenced in a study of T cells after yellow fever vaccination. TCRdb called the 5' RACE reads again in MiXCR, with one record for every CDR3 protein. The sample yields approximately 330,000 distinct CDR3 sequences, over 3.5% seen once. Sequenced here: PBMCs, sampled 5 days after the yellow fever booster vaccination. All receptors derive from a young man who received the YFV17D yellow fever vaccine.

This clonotype was seen a handful of times. The gene calls are TRBV2 and TRBJ2-5; the match to TRBD2 covers 7 bases. Looked up from germline, CDR1 is SNHLY and CDR2 is FYNNEI. The length of the CDR3 is 15 residues. V shed 4 bases, J shed 1 base, and the junction held 6 bases outside the gene matches. For the CDR3, the DNA is TGTGCCAGCAGTGGGTCTAGCGGCCTCCAAGAGACCCAGTACTTC. It is translated as CASSGSSGLQETQYF.

This clonotype was recorded a few times. The chain combines TRBV29-1 with TRBJ1-1, with 9 positions matching TRBD1. CDR3 length: 15 residues. Trimming removed 0 bases from V and 1 base from J; junction bases left unmatched: 3. Germline-derived CDR1 and CDR2 are SQVTM and ANQGSEA. CDR3 DNA: TGCAGCGTTGAAGATGGGACAGGGAAGAACACTGAAGCTTTCTTT. Its translation: CSVEDGTGKNTEAFF.

The sample holds a few counts of this clonotype. The chain uses TRBV12-3 or TRBV12-4 and TRBJ2-2; 7 nucleotides match TRBD1. This CDR3 region has 15 residues. V lost 4 bases, J lost 0 bases, and 2 bases stayed unmatched. The CDR3 spells CASSWTGSNTGELFF. Written as DNA, the CDR3 is TGTGCCAGCAGTTGGACAGGCTCGAACACCGGGGAGCTGTTTTTT.

This clonotype appeared a few times. Written as DNA, the CDR3 is TGTGCCAGCAGTGAAGCCGTGGGGGCCTATGGCTACACCTTC. This sequence encodes CASSEAVGAYGYTF. The chain links TRBV2 to TRBJ1-2; D is perhaps TRBD1 (6 bases). CDR1 SNHLY and CDR2 FYNNEI come from the germline V gene. CDR3 length equals 14 residues. V lost 0 bases to trimming and J lost 4 bases, with 9 bases between them. Filled out from reference TRBV2 and TRBJ1-2, the complete variable domain reads EPEVTQTPSHQVTQMGQEVILRCVPISNHLYFYWYRQILGQKVEFLVSFYNNEISEKSEIFDDQFSVERPDGSNFTLKIRSTKLEDSAMYFCASSEAVGAYGYTFGSGTRLTVV.

This chain joins TRBV5-5 and TRBJ2-7; D remains ambiguous. Germline CDR1 is SGHKS and CDR2 is YYEKEE (reference sequence). Trimming took 0 bases from V and 2 from J, leaving 12 bases between them. This CDR3 contains 15 residues. In DNA form, the CDR3 reads TGTGCCAGCAGCTTGGCCGTGGCCGAACCCTACGAGCAGTACTTC. It encodes CASSLAVAEPYEQYF.

This chain uses TRBV20-1 with TRBJ2-6, with D uncertain. Germline V gene sequence: CDR1 DFQATT, CDR2 SNEGSKA (reference sequence). This CDR3 comprises 13 residues. Trimming left V 6 bases short and J 1 base short, with 7 bases between. In DNA form, the CDR3 reads TGCAGTGCGTCAAGATCTGGGGCCAACGTCCTGACTTTC. Residues: CSASRSGANVLTF.

The V gene is TRBV5-1, the J gene TRBJ1-6, with D unclear. This CDR3 has 18 amino acids. V was shortened by 0 bases and J by 0 bases, with 13 bases between the two germline ends. Germline CDR1 SGHRS, CDR2 YFSETQ. DNA for the CDR3: TGCGCCAGCAGCTTGGCCGTCAGTCACAGCTCCTATAATTCACCCCTCCACTTT. This codes for CASSLAVSHSSYNSPLHF.

At least ten counts were recorded for this clonotype. This chain's CDR3 is CASTDFYGYTF. The CDR3 region has the DNA TGTGCCAGCACCGATTTCTATGGCTACACCTTC. V gene TRBV7-9 combines with J gene TRBJ1-2; D unclear. V was shortened by 7 bases and J by 4 bases, with 7 bases between the two germline ends. Germline CDR1 is SEHNR and CDR2 is FQNEAQ (reference sequence). The CDR3 runs to 11 residues.

The genes are TRBV25-1 and TRBJ2-7, with D perhaps TRBD2 (6 bases). Germline loops: CDR1 MGHDK, CDR2 SYGVNS. The CDR3 has 13 residues. V lost 2 bases and J lost 7, with 12 bases in between. DNA for the CDR3: TGTGCCAGCAGTGAACGGTCCCGGGGGGAGCAGTACTTC. This translates into CASSERSRGEQYF.

This clonotype was recorded at least ten times. The chain is built from TRBV2 and TRBJ2-3, with a weak D call TRBD1 (5 bases). CDR3 length: 14 amino acids. Germline CDR1 SNHLY, CDR2 FYNNEI. Trimming removed 4 bases at V and 4 bases at J, with 12 bases between. CDR3 bases: TGTGCCAGCAGTGTTATGGGGCCGGCAGATACGCAGTATTTT. Its translation is CASSVMGPADTQYF.

This chain joins TRBV6-1 and TRBJ1-2; a possible D gene is TRBD1 (5 bases). The V end lost 5 bases, the J end lost 7 bases, and 14 bases lay between the germline ends. This CDR3 has 13 amino acids. Germline lookup yields CDR1 MNHNS and CDR2 SASEGT. CDR3 residues: CASSRQDNFGYTF. The CDR3 DNA reads as TGTGCCAGCAGTAGGCAGGACAATTTTGGCTACACCTTC.

This clonotype was detected many times. V usage is TRBV7-2 and J usage is TRBJ2-5; D gene unclear. The CDR3 is made up of 14 amino acids. Deletions cut 2 bases from V and 1 base from J, with 8 bases between. Germline values: CDR1 SGHTA, CDR2 FQGNSA. The CDR3 DNA sequence: TGTGCCAGCAGCTTAAGCGCGTTCCAAGAGACCCAGTACTTC. Its translation: CASSLSAFQETQYF.

The sample holds a few counts of this clonotype. The DNA for the CDR3 is TGTGCCATCAGTGAGTCCTGGACTAGCGGGGGACACACAGATACGCAGTATTTT. It yields the protein CAISESWTSGGHTDTQYF. J is TRBJ2-3 and V is TRBV10-3, with 13 bases fitting TRBD2. Germline V gene sequence: CDR1 ENHRY, CDR2 SYGVKD. J was trimmed by 2 bases and V by 0 bases; bases with no gene match: 5. CDR3 size: 18 residues.

The chain carries TRBV11-2 and TRBJ1-5; 10 bases are shared with TRBD1. The junction had 5 bases not matched to a gene; V was cut back by 4 bases and J by 5 bases. CDR1 SGHAT and CDR2 FQNNGV come from the germline V gene. This CDR3 has 15 residues. The CDR3 DNA follows: TGTGCCAGCAGCTCGACAGGGGGCTTTGATCAGCCCCAGCATTTT. Translation gives CASSSTGGFDQPQHF. Combining the CDR3 with reference TRBV11-2 and TRBJ1-5 gives the whole variable domain EAGVAQSPRYKIIEKRQSVAFWCNPISGHATLYWYQQILGQGPKLLIQFQNNGVVDDSQLPKDRFSAERLKGVDSTLKIQPAKLEDSAVYLCASSSTGGFDQPQHFGDGTRLSIL.

The rearrangement uses TRBV6-2 or TRBV6-3 and TRBJ2-7; 7 positions agree with TRBD2. The CDR3 totals 13 residues. The V gene's germline CDR1 is MNHEY and CDR2 SVGEGT. The V and J ends lost 3 bases and 3 bases, in that order; junction bases with no gene match: 2. CDR3 amino acids: CASSYERDYEQYV. DNA of the CDR3: TGTGCCAGCAGTTATGAGCGGGACTACGAGCAGTACGTC.

The table lists this clonotype with many counts. The chain couples TRBV7-2 to TRBJ2-3, with unresolved D. The germline V gene has CDR1 SGHTA and CDR2 FQGNSA. V lost 1 base and J 6 bases, leaving 5 bases between the germline ends. The CDR3 contains 12 residues. The CDR3: CASSLVRDTQYF. The CDR3 nucleotides are TGTGCCAGCAGCTTAGTTAGGGATACGCAGTATTTT.

J is TRBJ1-2 and V is TRBV30; D gene unclear. The V end was cut by 3 bases, the J end by 8 bases, with 13 bases between. This CDR3 has 12 amino acids. CDR1 GTSNPN and CDR2 SVGIG come from the germline V gene (reference sequence). In DNA form, the CDR3 reads TGTGCCTGGAGGTGGCGTTCAGGAGGCTACACCTTC. As protein: CAWRWRSGGYTF.

This clonotype was observed many times. The genes are TRBV7-6 and TRBJ2-2, with 11 bases that match TRBD1. In germline, CDR1 is SGHVS, CDR2 FNYEAQ. This CDR3 has 16 amino acids. Trimming took 5 bases from V and 4 from J; bases not matched to a gene: 6. The CDR3 nucleotides read TGTGCCAGCAGCCCGGGACAGGGGGACGTCACCGGGGAGCTGTTTTTT. The encoded protein is CASSPGQGDVTGELFF.

This clonotype was seen repeatedly, ten times or more. The chain has TRBV5-1 and TRBJ2-1, with D unclear. The CDR3 covers 15 residues. Trimming removed 6 bases at V and 5 bases at J, with 18 bases between. Germline loops: CDR1 SGHRS, CDR2 YFSETQ. Here the CDR3 reads CASKPLGGNDNEQFF. The CDR3 coding sequence is TGCGCCAGCAAGCCCCTTGGTGGGAATGACAATGAGCAGTTCTTC.

The chain couples TRBV29-1 to TRBJ2-2; D is undetermined. Deletions cut 6 bases from V and 0 bases from J, with 5 bases between. This CDR3 region has 12 residues. The V gene's germline CDR1 is SQVTM and CDR2 ANQGSEA. The CDR3 sequence is CSVLTNTGELFF. The CDR3 nucleotides are TGCAGCGTCCTTACGAACACCGGGGAGCTGTTTTTT.

The rearrangement links TRBV7-2 to TRBJ1-5; TRBD1 is a possible D gene (5 bases). The V end was cut by 1 base, the J end by 4 bases, with 11 bases between. Germline V gene data show CDR1 as SGHTA and CDR2 as FQGNSA. The CDR3 has 15 residues. This CDR3 reads CASSLDRTGNQPQHF. Written as DNA, the CDR3 is TGTGCCAGCAGCTTAGATAGAACAGGAAATCAGCCCCAGCATTTT.

This clonotype was observed a few times. This chain connects TRBV3-1 to TRBJ2-3; possible D gene TRBD2, 6 bases. Germline V gene sequence: CDR1 LGHDT, CDR2 YNNKEL (reference sequence). The CDR3 spans 18 residues. Between the trimmed V and J ends, which lost 4 bases and 0 bases, there was a span of 20 bases. The CDR3 is CASSPPRVFAGSTDTQYF. CDR3 in DNA: TGTGCCAGCAGCCCTCCCCGGGTCTTTGCGGGGAGCACAGATACGCAGTATTTT.

The CDR3 DNA follows: TGTGCCAGCAGCCAAACCTGGGGACAGTTTAGGGAGACCCAGTACTTC. This sequence encodes CASSQTWGQFRETQYF. The chain carries TRBV14 and TRBJ2-5; 7 nucleotides line up with TRBD1. This CDR3 contains 16 residues. V lost 2 bases to trimming and J lost 5 bases; unmatched junction nucleotides: 11. The V gene's germline CDR1 is SGHDN and CDR2 FVKESK.

This clonotype was observed at least ten times. V usage is TRBV7-2 and J usage is TRBJ2-6; possibly TRBD1 or TRBD2 for D (5 bases each). The CDR3 is 15 residues long. With 7 bases removed from V and 1 base from J, the gap between germline ends came to 11 bases. The germline CDR1 and CDR2 sequences are SGHTA and FQGNSA. CDR3 loop: CASTYWGSGANVLTF. The DNA for the CDR3 is TGTGCCAGCACCTATTGGGGGTCTGGGGCCAACGTCCTGACTTTC.

Concerning this clonotype: A much larger clone lies one base from this, so it may be a read error. This chain uses TRBV11-2 with TRBJ2-1; D is unclear. CDR1 and CDR2 from the germline V gene are SGHAT and FQNNGV. CDR3 size: 14 residues. The CDR3 DNA reads TGTGCCAGCCGCTTGGGCTCGTCGTTGGGGGAGCAGTTCTTC. Translating it yields CASRLGSSLGEQFF.

This clonotype occurred a few times. J is TRBJ2-2 and V is TRBV7-3; TRBD1 agrees at 8 bases. The CDR3 totals 15 residues. The J segment lost 5 bases and the V segment lost 5 bases, leaving 7 bases of the junction unmatched. Germline CDR1 reads SGHTA; CDR2 reads FQGTGA. The CDR3 nucleotides are TGTGCCAGCAGCGTCGGGGGACAGGCAACCGGGGAGCTGTTTTTT. Translated, it gives CASSVGGQATGELFF.

In this sample, this clonotype turned up a few times. V gene TRBV5-1 combines with J gene TRBJ1-2, with D possibly matching TRBD1 (6 bases). Per the germline V gene, CDR1 is SGHRS and CDR2 is YFSETQ. V was shortened by 1 base and J by 0 bases, with 10 bases between the two germline ends. The CDR3 is 15 residues long. CDR3 loop: CASSLTQGTNYGYTF. The DNA for the CDR3 is TGCGCCAGCAGCTTGACACAGGGCACTAACTATGGCTACACCTTC.

This clonotype was counted many times. The DNA for the CDR3 is TGCAGCGTCTCCCATTCGGGTTGGCTGGGGAATGAGCAGTTCTTC. As protein: CSVSHSGWLGNEQFF. The chain is built from TRBV29-1 and TRBJ2-1; D unclear. CDR3 size: 15 residues. Trimming took off 6 bases at V and 7 bases at J, with 22 bases between the two ends. The germline V gene encodes CDR1 SQVTM and CDR2 ANQGSEA.

This clonotype showed up many times. The V gene is TRBV6-2 or TRBV6-3, the J gene TRBJ2-4, with a possible D match to TRBD1 (6 bases). The CDR3 length is 14 residues. With 5 bases removed from V and 1 base from J, the gap between germline ends came to 9 bases. Germline-derived CDR1 and CDR2 are MNHEY and SVGEGT. The chain's CDR3 is CASSADRAKNIQYF. DNA for the CDR3: TGTGCCAGCAGTGCCGACAGGGCCAAAAACATTCAGTACTTC.

The V and J genes are TRBV4-1 and TRBJ2-1; 9 bases map to TRBD1. The trim removed 2 bases at V and 7 bases at J, leaving 6 bases unmatched. This CDR3 has 15 residues. The germline V gene encodes CDR1 MGHRA and CDR2 YSYEKL. CDR3 nucleotide sequence: TGCGCCAGCAGCCAACCGGACAGGGGACTAAATGAGCAGTTCTTC. Its protein product is CASSQPDRGLNEQFF.

This chain links TRBV9 with TRBJ1-2; possible D gene TRBD1, 6 bases. This CDR3 has 16 amino acids. Germline values: CDR1 SGDLS, CDR2 YYNGEE. The V and J ends lost 1 base and 8 bases respectively, with 21 bases between them. This CDR3 reads CASSVRSQGPSNGYTF. Here the CDR3 DNA reads TGTGCCAGCAGCGTAAGGTCTCAGGGGCCGTCCAACGGCTACACCTTC. Using reference TRBV9 and TRBJ1-2 for the parts outside the CDR3, the full variable domain is DSGVTQTPKHLITATGQRVTLRCSPRSGDLSVYWYQQSLDQGLQFLIQYYNGEERAKGNILERFSAQQFPDLHSELNLSSLELGDSALYFCASSVRSQGPSNGYTFGSGTRLTVV.

At least ten counts were recorded for this clonotype. The genes are TRBV4-2 and TRBJ2-5, with D possibly matching TRBD1 (5 bases). Germline CDR1 and CDR2: LGHNA and YNFKEQ. V was cut by 0 bases and J by 5 bases, with 22 bases left in between. There are 18 residues in the CDR3. The CDR3 sequence: CASSQDWISTSKGETQYF. Written as DNA, the CDR3 is TGTGCCAGCAGCCAAGATTGGATAAGCACCTCGAAGGGGGAGACCCAGTACTTC.